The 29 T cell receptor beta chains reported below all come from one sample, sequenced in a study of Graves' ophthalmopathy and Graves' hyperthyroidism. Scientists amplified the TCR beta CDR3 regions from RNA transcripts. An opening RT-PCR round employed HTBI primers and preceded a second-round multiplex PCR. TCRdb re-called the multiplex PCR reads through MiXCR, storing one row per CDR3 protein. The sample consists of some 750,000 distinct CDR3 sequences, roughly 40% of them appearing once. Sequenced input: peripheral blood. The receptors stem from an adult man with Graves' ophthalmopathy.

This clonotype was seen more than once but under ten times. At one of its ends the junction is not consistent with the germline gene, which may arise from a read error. CDR3 coding DNA: TGTGCCAGCAGCCACGGTACAGGGGGCTCTGGGGCCAACGTCCTGACTTTC. It is translated as CASSHGTGGSGANVLTF. The V call is TRBV10-2, the J call TRBJ2-6, with 8 nucleotides matching TRBD1. CDR1 is WSHSY, CDR2 SAAADI, per germline. This CDR3 has 17 residues.

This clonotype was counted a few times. CDR3: CASSPSSAISGANVLTF. DNA of the CDR3: TGTGCCAGCTCACCTTCCAGCGCGATCTCTGGGGCCAACGTCCTGACTTTC. The V and J genes are TRBV9 and TRBJ2-6, with unresolved D. The V end lost 7 bases, the J end lost 0 bases, and 17 bases lay between the germline ends. Germline assignment: CDR1 SGDLS and CDR2 YYNGEE. The CDR3 sequence is 17 residues long.

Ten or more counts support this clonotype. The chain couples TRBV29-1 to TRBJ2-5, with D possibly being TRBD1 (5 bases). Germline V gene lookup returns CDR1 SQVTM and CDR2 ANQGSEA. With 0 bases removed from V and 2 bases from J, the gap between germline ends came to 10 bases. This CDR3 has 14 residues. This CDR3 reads CSVEDGARQETQYF. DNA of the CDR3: TGCAGCGTTGAAGATGGGGCGCGGCAAGAGACCCAGTACTTC.

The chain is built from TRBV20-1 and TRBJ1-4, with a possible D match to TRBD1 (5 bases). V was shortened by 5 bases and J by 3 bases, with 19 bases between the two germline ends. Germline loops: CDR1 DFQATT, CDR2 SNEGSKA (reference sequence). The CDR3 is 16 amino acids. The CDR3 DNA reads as TGCAGTGCTCCCGACAGACTGAAAATGGCTAATGAAAAACTGTTTTTT. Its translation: CSAPDRLKMANEKLFF.

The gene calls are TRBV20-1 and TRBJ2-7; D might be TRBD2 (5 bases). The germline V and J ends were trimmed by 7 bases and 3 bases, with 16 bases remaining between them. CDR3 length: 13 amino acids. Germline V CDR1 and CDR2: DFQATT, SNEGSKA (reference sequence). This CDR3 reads CSGTSTSLYEQYF. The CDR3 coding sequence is TGCAGTGGAACTAGTACCTCTCTCTACGAGCAGTACTTC.

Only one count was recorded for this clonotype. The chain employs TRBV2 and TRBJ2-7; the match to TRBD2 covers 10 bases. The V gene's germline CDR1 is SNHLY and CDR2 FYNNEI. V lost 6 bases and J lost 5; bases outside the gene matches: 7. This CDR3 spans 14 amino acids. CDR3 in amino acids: CASRFSGRLDEQYF. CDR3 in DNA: TGTGCCAGCAGATTTAGCGGGAGGCTAGACGAGCAGTACTTC. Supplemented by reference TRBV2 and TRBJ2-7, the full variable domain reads EPEVTQTPSHQVTQMGQEVILRCVPISNHLYFYWYRQILGQKVEFLVSFYNNEISEKSEIFDDQFSVERPDGSNFTLKIRSTKLEDSAMYFCASRFSGRLDEQYFGPGTRLTVT.

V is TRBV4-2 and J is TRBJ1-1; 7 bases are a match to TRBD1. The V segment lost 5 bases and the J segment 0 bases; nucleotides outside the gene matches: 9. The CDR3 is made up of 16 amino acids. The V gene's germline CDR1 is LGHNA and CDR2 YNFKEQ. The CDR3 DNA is TGTGCCAGCAGCTTATGGACAGGTGGACTGAACACTGAAGCTTTCTTT. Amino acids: CASSLWTGGLNTEAFF.

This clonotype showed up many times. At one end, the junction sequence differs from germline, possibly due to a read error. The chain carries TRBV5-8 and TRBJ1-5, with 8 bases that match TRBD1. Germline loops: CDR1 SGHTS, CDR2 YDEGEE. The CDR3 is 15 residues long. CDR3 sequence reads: CASSDVGQGKQPQHF. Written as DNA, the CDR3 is TGTGCCAGCAGCGACGTCGGACAGGGCAAACAGCCCCAGCATTTT.

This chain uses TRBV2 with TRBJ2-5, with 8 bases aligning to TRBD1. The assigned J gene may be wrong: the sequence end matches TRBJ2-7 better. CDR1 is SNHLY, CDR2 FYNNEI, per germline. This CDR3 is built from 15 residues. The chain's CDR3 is CASNQPGQARDEQYF. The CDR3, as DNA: TGTGCCAGCAATCAACCGGGACAGGCCAGGGACGAGCAGTACTTC.

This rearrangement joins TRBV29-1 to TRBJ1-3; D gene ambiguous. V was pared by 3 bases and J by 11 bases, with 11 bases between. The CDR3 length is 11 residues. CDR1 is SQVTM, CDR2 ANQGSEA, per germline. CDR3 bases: TGCAGCGTTGAGGGGTTTTCCGCCATATATTTT. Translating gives CSVEGFSAIYF.

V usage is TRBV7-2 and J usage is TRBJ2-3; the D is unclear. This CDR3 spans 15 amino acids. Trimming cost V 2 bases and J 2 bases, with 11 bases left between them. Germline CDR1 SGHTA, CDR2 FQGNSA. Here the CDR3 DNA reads TGTGCCAGCAGCTTATTGAGGCAGACCACAGATACGCAGTATTTT. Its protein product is CASSLLRQTTDTQYF.

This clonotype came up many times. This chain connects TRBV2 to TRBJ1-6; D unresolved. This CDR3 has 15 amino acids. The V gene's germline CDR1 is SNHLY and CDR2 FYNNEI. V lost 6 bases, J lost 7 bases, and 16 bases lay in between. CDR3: CASRNAGQLNSPLHF. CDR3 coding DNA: TGTGCCAGCAGGAACGCTGGGCAGCTAAATTCACCCCTCCACTTT.

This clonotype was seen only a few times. CDR3 loop: CASSLNDYEQYF. CDR3 nucleotide sequence: TGTGCCAGCAGTTTAAATGACTACGAGCAGTACTTC. This chain joins TRBV27 and TRBJ2-7, with D unresolved. Germline CDR1 MNHEY, CDR2 SMNVEV (reference sequence). The germline V and J ends were trimmed by 2 bases and 3 bases, with 5 bases remaining between them. This CDR3 has 12 amino acids.

CDR3 bases: TGCAGCTTAGATCGGGTCGAAGGGGGGACCCAGTACTTC. It is translated as CSLDRVEGGTQYF. J is TRBJ2-5 and V is TRBV29-1; a possible D gene is TRBD1 (6 bases). Per germline, CDR1 SQVTM and CDR2 ANQGSEA. This CDR3 is 13 amino acids long. The V end was cut by 8 bases, the J end by 7 bases, with 20 bases between. Full variable domain (remainder filled in from reference TRBV29-1 and TRBJ2-5): SAVISQKPSRDICQRGTSLTIQCQVDSQVTMMFWYRQQPGQSLTLIATANQGSEATYESGFVIDKFPISRPNLTFSTLTVSNMSPEDSSIYLCSLDRVEGGTQYFGPGTRLLVL.

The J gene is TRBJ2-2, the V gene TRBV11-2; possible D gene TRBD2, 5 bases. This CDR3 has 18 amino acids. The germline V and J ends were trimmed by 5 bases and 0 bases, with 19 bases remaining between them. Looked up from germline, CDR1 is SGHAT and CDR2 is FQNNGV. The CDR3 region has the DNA TGTGCCAGCAGCCTTCACTGGGAAGGACTGTCGAACACCGGGGAGCTGTTTTTT. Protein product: CASSLHWEGLSNTGELFF. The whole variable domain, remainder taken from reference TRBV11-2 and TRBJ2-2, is EAGVAQSPRYKIIEKRQSVAFWCNPISGHATLYWYQQILGQGPKLLIQFQNNGVVDDSQLPKDRFSAERLKGVDSTLKIQPAKLEDSAVYLCASSLHWEGLSNTGELFFGEGSRLTVL.

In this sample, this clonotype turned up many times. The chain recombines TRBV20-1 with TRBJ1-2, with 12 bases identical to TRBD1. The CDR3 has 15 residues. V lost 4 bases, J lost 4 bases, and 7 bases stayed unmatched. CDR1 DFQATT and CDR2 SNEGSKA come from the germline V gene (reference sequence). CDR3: CSATRDRGLLYGYTF. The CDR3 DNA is TGCAGTGCTACTCGGGACAGGGGGCTGCTCTATGGCTACACCTTC.

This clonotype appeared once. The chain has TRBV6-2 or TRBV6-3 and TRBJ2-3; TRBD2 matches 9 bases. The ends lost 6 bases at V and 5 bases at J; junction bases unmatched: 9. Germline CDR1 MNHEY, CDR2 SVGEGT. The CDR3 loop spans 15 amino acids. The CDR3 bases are TGTGCCAGCAGACCAGCGGGAGGCCGTGAAGATACGCAGTATTTT. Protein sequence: CASRPAGGREDTQYF.

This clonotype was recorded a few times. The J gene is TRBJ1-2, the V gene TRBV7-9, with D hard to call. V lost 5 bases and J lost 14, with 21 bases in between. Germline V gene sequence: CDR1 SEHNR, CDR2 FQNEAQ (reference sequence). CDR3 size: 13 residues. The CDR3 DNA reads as TGTGCCAGCAGCCGAGACGCCGGGCGAGGCGGAACCTTC. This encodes CASSRDAGRGGTF.

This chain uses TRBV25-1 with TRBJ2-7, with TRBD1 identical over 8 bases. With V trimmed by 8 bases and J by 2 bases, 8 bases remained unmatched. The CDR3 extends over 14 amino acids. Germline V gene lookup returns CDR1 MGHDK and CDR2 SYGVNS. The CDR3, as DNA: TGTGCCAGCCAAGATAGGGGACAGGCCTACGAGCAGTACTTC. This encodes CASQDRGQAYEQYF.

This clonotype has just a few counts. CDR3 in amino acids: CASSLWVRTPSPLHF. The CDR3 DNA follows: TGTGCCAGCAGTTTATGGGTCAGGACACCCTCACCCCTCCACTTT. The V gene is TRBV12-3 or TRBV12-4, the J gene TRBJ1-6; D perhaps matches TRBD1 (5 bases). V was shortened by 2 bases and J by 10 bases, with 15 bases between the two germline ends. The CDR3 has 15 residues.

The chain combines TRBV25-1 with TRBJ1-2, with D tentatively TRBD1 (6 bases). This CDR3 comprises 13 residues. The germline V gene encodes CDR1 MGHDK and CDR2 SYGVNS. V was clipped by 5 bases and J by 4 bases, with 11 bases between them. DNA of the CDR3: TGTGCCAGCAGTCCGCTAGGGGGCTATGGCTACACCTTC. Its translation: CASSPLGGYGYTF.

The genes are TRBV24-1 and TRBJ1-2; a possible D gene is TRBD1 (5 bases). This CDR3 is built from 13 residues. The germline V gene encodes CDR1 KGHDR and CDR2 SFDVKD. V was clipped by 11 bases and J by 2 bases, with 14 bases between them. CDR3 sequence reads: CASRKGHNYGYTF. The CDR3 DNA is TGTGCCAGCAGGAAGGGGCACAACTATGGCTACACCTTC.

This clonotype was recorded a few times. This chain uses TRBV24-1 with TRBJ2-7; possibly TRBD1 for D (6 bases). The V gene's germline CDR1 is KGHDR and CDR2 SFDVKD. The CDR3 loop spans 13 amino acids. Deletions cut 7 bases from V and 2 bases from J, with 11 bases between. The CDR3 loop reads CATSVTGAYEQYF. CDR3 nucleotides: TGTGCCACCAGCGTGACAGGAGCCTACGAGCAGTACTTC.

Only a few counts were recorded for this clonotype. The CDR3 is CASSQDSRRYYGYTF. CDR3 nucleotides: TGTGCCAGCAGCCAAGATTCCCGAAGATACTATGGCTACACCTTC. The gene calls are TRBV3-1 and TRBJ1-2; unclear D gene. Between the trimmed V and J ends, which lost 0 bases and 3 bases, there was a span of 11 bases. The length of the CDR3 is 15 residues. Germline CDR1 LGHDT, CDR2 YNNKEL (reference sequence).

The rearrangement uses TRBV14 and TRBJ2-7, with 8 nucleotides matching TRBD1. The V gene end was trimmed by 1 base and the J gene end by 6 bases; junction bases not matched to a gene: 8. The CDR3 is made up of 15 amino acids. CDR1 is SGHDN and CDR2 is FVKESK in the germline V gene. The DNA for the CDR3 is TGTGCCAGCAGCCAAGTCTGGGACAGGTCGGCCGAGCAGTACTTC. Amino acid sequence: CASSQVWDRSAEQYF.

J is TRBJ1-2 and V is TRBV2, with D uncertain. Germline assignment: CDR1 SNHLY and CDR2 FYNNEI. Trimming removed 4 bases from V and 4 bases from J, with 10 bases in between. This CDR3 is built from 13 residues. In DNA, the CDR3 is TGTGCCAGCAGTGCCTCAGGCACCTATGGCTACACCTTC. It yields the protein CASSASGTYGYTF.

CDR3 in amino acids: CSVRQGYSYEQYF. The CDR3 DNA reads TGCAGTGTTAGGCAGGGCTACTCCTACGAGCAGTACTTC. The chain uses TRBV20-1 and TRBJ2-7, with D tentatively TRBD1 (5 bases). The CDR3 has 13 amino acids. Germline V gene lookup returns CDR1 DFQATT and CDR2 SNEGSKA (reference sequence). Trimming cost V 7 bases and J 0 bases, with 13 bases left between them.

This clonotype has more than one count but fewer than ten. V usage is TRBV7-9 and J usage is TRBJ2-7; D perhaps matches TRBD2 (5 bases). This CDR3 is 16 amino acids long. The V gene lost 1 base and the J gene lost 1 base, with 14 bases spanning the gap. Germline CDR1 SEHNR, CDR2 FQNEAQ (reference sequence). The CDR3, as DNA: TGTGCCAGCAGCTTAGGCCGTACAACGGGGTCCTACGAGCAGTACTTC. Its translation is CASSLGRTTGSYEQYF.

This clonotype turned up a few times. The CDR3 is CASSQGTSGLSSEGQYF. CDR3 coding DNA: TGTGCCAGCAGCCAAGGGACTAGCGGGCTGTCCTCCGAGGGGCAGTACTTC. This chain links TRBV7-9 with TRBJ2-7; 12 bases map to TRBD2. Germline trimming cut 5 bases from V and 9 bases from J; bases unmatched to any gene: 17. CDR1 SEHNR and CDR2 FQNEAQ come from the germline V gene (reference sequence). This CDR3 is 17 amino acids long.